The 16 T cell receptor beta chains listed next were all sequenced from one sample in a study of CD8 T cells in ankylosing spondylitis. TCRdb passed the 5' RACE reads through MiXCR, listing each CDR3 protein once. The data show around 180,000 distinct CDR3 sequences, about 20% seen once. The specimen was blood, either unsorted or a sorted T cell fraction (not recorded which). The receptors were sampled from a male donor under 35 with ankylosing spondylitis or in good health (not recorded which).

This clonotype was seen ten or more times. This chain links TRBV24-1 with TRBJ2-1, with D possibly TRBD2 on 6 matching bases. The germline V gene encodes CDR1 KGHDR and CDR2 SFDVKD. V was trimmed by 3 bases and J by 3 bases, leaving 11 bases between them. This CDR3 comprises 15 residues. The CDR3 is CATSDPRLDYNEQFF. Written as DNA, the CDR3 is TGTGCCACCAGTGATCCCCGACTAGACTACAATGAGCAGTTCTTC.

This clonotype was recorded many times. The chain recombines TRBV12-3 or TRBV12-4 with TRBJ1-6, with D hard to call. Trimming pared 7 bases from V and 6 bases from J, leaving 16 bases between. This CDR3 contains 15 residues. CDR3 amino acids: CASKITEPVNSPLHF. CDR3 DNA: TGTGCCAGCAAGATAACAGAACCGGTTAATTCACCCCTCCACTTT.

The chain has TRBV6-6 and TRBJ2-1; tentative D call: TRBD1 (6 bases). Germline loops: CDR1 MNHNY, CDR2 SVGAGI (reference sequence). The V gene lost 1 base and the J gene lost 4 bases, with 11 bases spanning the gap. The CDR3 is 15 amino acids. The CDR3 DNA is TGTGCCAGCAGTTACTTCAACAGGGATTACAATGAGCAGTTCTTC. Translated: CASSYFNRDYNEQFF.

This clonotype was detected a few times. The chain links TRBV21-1 to TRBJ1-2. TRBV21-1 is reported as a pseudogene. The CDR3 is 14 residues long. The CDR3 loop is CASSKSGSGYGYTF. Here the CDR3 DNA reads TGTGCCAGCAGCAAATCTGGGTCCGGCTATGGCTACACCTTC.

This clonotype has ten or more counts. CDR3 protein: CSAGGLNTGELFF. The CDR3 DNA is TGCAGTGCCGGGGGACTGAACACCGGGGAGCTGTTTTTT. The J gene is TRBJ2-2, the V gene TRBV20-1; D perhaps matches TRBD2 (6 bases). This CDR3 region has 13 residues. The germline CDR1 and CDR2 sequences are DFQATT and SNEGSKA (reference sequence). V was shortened by 6 bases and J by 1 base, with 9 bases between the two germline ends.

This sequence joins TRBV29-1 and TRBJ2-7; the D is unclear. V shed 3 bases and J shed 5 bases, with 11 bases lying between them. The CDR3 has 12 residues. Germline V gene lookup returns CDR1 SQVTM and CDR2 ANQGSEA. CDR3 coding DNA: TGCAGCGTTGAGGCAGGTAGCCACGAGCAGTACTTC. Its protein is CSVEAGSHEQYF.

Many counts were recorded for this clonotype. The V and J genes are TRBV6-5 and TRBJ2-3; TRBD2 might be the D (6 bases). The CDR3 has 20 residues. Trimming left V 7 bases short and J 0 bases short, with 29 bases between. Per the germline V gene, CDR1 is MNHEY and CDR2 is SVGAGI. Here the CDR3 reads CASIPSRVRGNLFSTDTQYF. The CDR3 region has the DNA TGTGCCAGCATCCCCTCTCGGGTGCGGGGTAACCTCTTCAGCACAGATACGCAGTATTTT.

The chain combines TRBV19 with TRBJ1-3; D unclear. V shed 4 bases and J shed 0 bases, with 7 bases lying between them. The length of the CDR3 is 14 residues. Per the germline V gene, CDR1 is LNHDA and CDR2 is SQIVND (reference sequence). CDR3 amino acids: CASSTGNSGNTIYF. The CDR3 nucleotides are TGTGCCAGTAGTACGGGTAACTCTGGAAACACCATATATTTT.

This clonotype was counted ten times or more. The chain has TRBV12-5 and TRBJ2-1; D call uncertain. Trimming stripped 6 bases from V and 7 bases from J, with 16 bases between. The CDR3 has 14 amino acids. Germline V gives CDR1 LGHNT, CDR2 FRNRAP. For the CDR3, the DNA is TGTGCTAGTGGCTCAGACGGGCTGTTAAATGAGCAGTTCTTC. Its translation: CASGSDGLLNEQFF.

This chain uses TRBV4-1 with TRBJ2-7; no clear D. V was trimmed by 0 bases and J by 2 bases, leaving 11 bases between them. The CDR3 contains 15 residues. Per germline, CDR1 MGHRA and CDR2 YSYEKL. In DNA, the CDR3 is TGCGCCAGCAGCCAAGATCTTTCGGTCACCTACGAGCAGTACGTC. It encodes CASSQDLSVTYEQYV.

The sample holds many counts of this clonotype. The chain uses TRBV4-2 and TRBJ2-3; 7 bases fit TRBD1. V shed 0 bases, J shed 0 bases, and the junction held 3 bases outside the gene matches. Germline V lookup: CDR1 LGHNA, CDR2 YNFKEQ. The CDR3 loop spans 16 amino acids. Written as DNA, the CDR3 is TGTGCCAGCAGCCAAGATCTGGACAGGAGCACAGATACGCAGTATTTT. Translated, it gives CASSQDLDRSTDTQYF.

This clonotype appeared many times. The chain uses TRBV12-3 or TRBV12-4 and TRBJ2-7, with TRBD2 matching over 8 bases. The CDR3 sequence is 14 residues long. Trimming removed 3 bases from V and 0 bases from J; junction bases left unmatched: 1. CDR3 sequence reads: CASSFSGSSYEQYF. The CDR3, as DNA: TGTGCCAGCAGTTTCAGCGGGAGCTCCTACGAGCAGTACTTC.

This chain joins TRBV20-1 and TRBJ2-7; the D gene is possibly TRBD2 (6 bases). The CDR3 is 14 amino acids. Germline V gene lookup returns CDR1 DFQATT and CDR2 SNEGSKA (reference sequence). V was shortened by 4 bases and J by 3 bases, with 16 bases between the two germline ends. The chain's CDR3 is CSAIIPGLNYEQYF. In DNA form, the CDR3 reads TGCAGTGCTATAATACCGGGACTTAACTACGAGCAGTACTTC.

This clonotype was found many times. The chain combines TRBV14 with TRBJ2-5; 11 bases agree with TRBD2. The V segment lost 1 base and the J segment 9 bases; nucleotides outside the gene matches: 10. CDR1 and CDR2 (germline): SGHDN, FVKESK. The CDR3 totals 16 residues. CDR3 sequence (DNA): TGTGCCAGCAGCCAAGGACTACTAGCGGGAGTTGCGTCCCAGTACTTC. Translating gives CASSQGLLAGVASQYF.

At least ten counts were recorded for this clonotype. The chain uses TRBV27 and TRBJ2-5; no clear D. CDR3 length: 13 residues. Germline lookup yields CDR1 MNHEY and CDR2 SMNVEV (reference sequence). Trimming took 3 bases from V and 5 from J, leaving 10 bases between them. The CDR3 protein is CASSFPSGETQYF. The CDR3 DNA reads TGTGCCAGCAGTTTCCCCTCTGGGGAGACCCAGTACTTC.

This clonotype was seen repeatedly, ten times or more. V gene TRBV20-1 combines with J gene TRBJ1-2; D ambiguous. The CDR3 sequence is 12 residues long. V gave up 6 bases and J gave up 5 bases, with 13 bases separating them. The germline gives CDR1 DFQATT, CDR2 SNEGSKA (reference sequence). Here the CDR3 reads CSAYTMSYGYTF. In DNA, the CDR3 is TGCAGTGCCTACACAATGTCATATGGCTACACCTTC.